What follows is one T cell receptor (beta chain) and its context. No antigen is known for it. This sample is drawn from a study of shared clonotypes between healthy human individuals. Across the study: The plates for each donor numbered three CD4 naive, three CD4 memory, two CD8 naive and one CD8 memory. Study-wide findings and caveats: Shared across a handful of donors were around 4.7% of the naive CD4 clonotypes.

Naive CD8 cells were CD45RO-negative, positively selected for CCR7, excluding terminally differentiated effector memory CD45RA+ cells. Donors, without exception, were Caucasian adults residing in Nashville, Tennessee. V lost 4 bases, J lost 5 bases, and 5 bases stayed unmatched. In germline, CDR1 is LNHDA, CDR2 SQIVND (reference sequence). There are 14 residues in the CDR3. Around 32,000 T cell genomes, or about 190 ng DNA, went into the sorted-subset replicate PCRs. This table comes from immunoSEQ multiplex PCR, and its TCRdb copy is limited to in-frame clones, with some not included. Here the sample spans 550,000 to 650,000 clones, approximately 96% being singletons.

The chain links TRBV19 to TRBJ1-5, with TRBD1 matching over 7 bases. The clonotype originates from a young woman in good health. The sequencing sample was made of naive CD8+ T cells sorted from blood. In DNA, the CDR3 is TGTGCCAGTAGTAGCCGGACAGGAGATCAGCCCCAGCATTTT. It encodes CASSSRTGDQPQHF.